The 16 T cell receptor beta chains given below trace back to one sample, sequenced in a study of blood T cell repertoires in COVID-19 (dated by TCRdb to 2018 to 2021). The library was built by means of the immunoSEQ multiplex PCR assay. TCRdb carries this immuneACCESS record with in-frame sequences only. Its versions omit some clonotypes, under half of them owing to an unresolved V gene in the studies checked, with the rest unexplained. The sample yields 260,000 or so clones; 87% were counted once. The ten biggest clones cover 2% to 3% of the sample. The sample comprised PBMCs or T cells enriched from blood (not recorded which). The receptor source for this set is a woman aged 30 to 39 with acute COVID-19.

This chain links TRBV6-5 with TRBJ1-5; 11 bases line up with TRBD1. The V gene end was trimmed by 7 bases and the J gene end by 5 bases; junction bases not matched to a gene: 7. Germline CDR1 reads MNHEY; CDR2 reads SVGAGI. The CDR3 covers 15 residues. CDR3 residues: CASKPGQGADQPQHF. CDR3 coding DNA: TGTGCCAGCAAGCCCGGACAGGGGGCAGATCAGCCCCAGCATTTT.

The rearrangement links TRBV7-2 to TRBJ2-3; 7 bases line up with TRBD2. Germline V gene sequence: CDR1 SGHTA, CDR2 FQGNSA. CDR3 size: 14 residues. After removal of 5 bases from V and 1 base from J, the junction contained 3 bases not matched to a gene. CDR3 loop: CASSPSGRTDTQYF. The CDR3 DNA follows: TGTGCCAGCAGCCCTAGCGGACGCACAGATACGCAGTATTTT.

This CDR3 is CASSGGGGNTIYF. In DNA form, the CDR3 reads TGCGCCAGCAGTGGGGGGGGAGGAAACACCATATATTTT. V and J are TRBV10-2 and TRBJ1-3; D is perhaps TRBD1 (5 bases). The CDR3 contains 13 residues. Germline assignment: CDR1 WSHSY and CDR2 SAAADI. V was clipped by 4 bases and J by 4 bases, with 8 bases between them.

CDR3 in amino acids: CASSQGSGKLFF. In DNA, the CDR3 is TGTGCCAGCAGCCAAGGGTCAGGAAAACTGTTTTTT. The gene calls are TRBV3-1 (or the pseudogene TRBV3-2) and TRBJ1-4; D not resolved. V shed 1 base and J shed 10 bases, with 7 bases lying between them. CDR1 and CDR2 (germline): LGHDT, YNNKEL (reference sequence). The CDR3 consists of 12 residues.

V gene TRBV10-2 combines with J gene TRBJ1-2; TRBD1 matches 8 bases. Trimming took 5 bases from V and 4 from J; bases not matched to a gene: 6. This CDR3 is 14 amino acids long. Germline assignment: CDR1 WSHSY and CDR2 SAAADI. CDR3 residues: CASSTGTGLYGYTF. CDR3 sequence (DNA): TGCGCCAGCAGTACCGGGACAGGACTCTATGGCTACACCTTC.

V and J are TRBV19 and TRBJ2-7; 9 nucleotides align to TRBD1. This CDR3 is 13 amino acids long. J gave up 3 bases and V 10 bases, and 7 bases lay outside the gene matches. Germline CDR1 and CDR2: LNHDA and SQIVND (reference sequence). The CDR3 region has the DNA TGTGCCACCCGACCGGGACAGGGCTACGAGCAGTACTTC. The encoded protein is CATRPGQGYEQYF.

V is TRBV11-2 and J is TRBJ1-1; the D is unclear. Germline loops: CDR1 SGHAT, CDR2 FQNNGV. This CDR3 has 15 residues. Trimming cost V 5 bases and J 4 bases, with 17 bases left between them. CDR3 DNA: TGTGCCAGCAGCCGCCGTGGACTTCTGGGCACTGAAGCTTTCTTT. Translating it yields CASSRRGLLGTEAFF.

This chain links TRBV3-1 (or the pseudogene TRBV3-2) with TRBJ2-3, with 13 bases that match TRBD2. The V gene end was trimmed by 3 bases and the J gene end by 3 bases; junction bases not matched to a gene: 0. Germline V lookup: CDR1 LGHDT, CDR2 YNNKEL (reference sequence). CDR3 size: 15 residues. CDR3 region: CASSQGLAGTDTQYF. CDR3 nucleotide sequence: TGTGCCAGCAGCCAGGGACTAGCGGGGACAGATACGCAGTATTTT.

With respect to this clone: Other DNA sequences in this sample translate to the same CDR3. This rearrangement joins TRBV6-5 to TRBJ1-2, with D perhaps TRBD1 (5 bases). There are 12 residues in the CDR3. Trimming removed 6 bases at V and 4 bases at J, with 9 bases between. Germline CDR1 and CDR2: MNHEY and SVGAGI. The CDR3 is CASSQDSYGYTF. The CDR3 nucleotides are TGTGCCAGCAGCCAAGACAGCTATGGCTACACCTTC.

The chain employs TRBV12-3 or TRBV12-4 and TRBJ1-6; D not certain. Trimming removed 2 bases at V and 10 bases at J, with 9 bases between. This CDR3 comprises 13 residues. Here the CDR3 reads CASSLSGESPLHF. The CDR3 nucleotides read TGTGCCAGCAGTTTATCCGGGGAATCACCCCTCCACTTT.

This chain connects TRBV14 to TRBJ1-1; 8 bases fit TRBD1. This CDR3 is 15 amino acids long. CDR1 is SGHDN, CDR2 FVKESK, per germline. V shed 4 bases, J shed 1 base, and the junction held 5 bases outside the gene matches. CDR3 sequence: CASSPGQGQNTEAFF. In DNA, the CDR3 is TGTGCCAGCAGCCCCGGACAGGGTCAGAACACTGAAGCTTTCTTT.

V is TRBV2 and J is TRBJ2-3; 9 nucleotides agree with TRBD2. The germline V gene encodes CDR1 SNHLY and CDR2 FYNNEI. The CDR3 is made up of 18 amino acids. The junction had 9 bases not matched to a gene; V was cut back by 0 bases and J by 2 bases. The CDR3, as DNA: TGTGCCAGCAGTGAAGCGCTTCGGGTAGCGGGGGACACAGATACGCAGTATTTT. Amino acids: CASSEALRVAGDTDTQYF.

On this clone itself: This CDR3 is also generated by other DNA sequences in the sample. J is TRBJ1-1 and V is TRBV5-1; D is undetermined. V lost 2 bases to trimming and J lost 5 bases, with 4 bases between them. The germline V gene encodes CDR1 SGHRS and CDR2 YFSETQ. The CDR3 covers 11 residues. CDR3 sequence (DNA): TGCGCCAGCAGCTTCGGGACTGAAGCTTTCTTT. It specifies CASSFGTEAFF.

This clone came up once. The chain employs TRBV5-1 and TRBJ1-4; D gene unclear. The CDR3 covers 13 residues. The germline V gene has CDR1 SGHRS and CDR2 YFSETQ. Between the trimmed V and J ends, which lost 4 bases and 5 bases, there was a span of 9 bases. The CDR3 DNA is TGCGCCAGCAGCCAGGAATCAAATGAAAAACTGTTTTTT. It yields the protein CASSQESNEKLFF.

DNA of the CDR3: TGTGCCAGTATTATCAACAGGGGAAGGGGAACTGAAGCTTTCTTT. It encodes CASIINRGRGTEAFF. This rearrangement joins TRBV19 to TRBJ1-1; 7 positions match TRBD1. The V gene end was trimmed by 7 bases and the J gene end by 5 bases; junction bases not matched to a gene: 13. The V gene's germline CDR1 is LNHDA and CDR2 SQIVND (reference sequence). The CDR3 has 15 residues.

The chain uses TRBV6-5 and TRBJ2-7; 11 nucleotides match TRBD2. The CDR3 is 15 residues long. In germline, CDR1 is MNHEY, CDR2 SVGAGI. Trimming at V came to 9 bases and at J to 5 bases, leaving 12 bases not matched to a gene. CDR3 sequence reads: CASDGSSGGINEQYF. CDR3 DNA: TGTGCCAGTGATGGATCTAGCGGGGGGATAAACGAGCAGTACTTC.